Here is one T cell receptor (beta chain) with its context. The antigen remains unidentified. The sample comes from a study of cytomegalovirus exposure and HLA in healthy donors. The V segment lost 1 base and the J segment 5 bases; nucleotides outside the gene matches: 11. Per the germline V gene, CDR1 is LNHDA and CDR2 is SQIVND (reference sequence). This CDR3 region has 17 residues. General observations from the study: A missense DCLRE1C variant was associated with V- and J-gene trimming of TCR beta chains in a later analysis, and an independent cohort replicated the association. The study recorded around 160 TCR beta chains that were cytomegalovirus-associated.

PCR involved 60 Vbeta and 13 Jbeta primers. The protocol was immunoSEQ multiplex PCR, while the TCRdb copy is restricted to in-frame clones and leaves out a portion. The sample lists about 180,000 clones; around 74% were seen once. Sequencing was done on a sample of PBMCs. The chain links TRBV19 to TRBJ1-5, with 7 positions matching TRBD1. The clonotype originates from a male donor in good health and CMV-seronegative. The CDR3 reads CASSIGARQGMDQPQHF. The CDR3 coding sequence is TGTGCCAGTAGTATAGGCGCTCGACAGGGAATGGATCAGCCCCAGCATTTT. Looking up the rest from reference TRBV19 and TRBJ1-5 gives the full variable domain: DGGITQSPKYLFRKEGQNVTLSCEQNLNHDAMYWYRQDPGQGLRLIYYSQIVNDFQKGDIAEGYSVSREKKESFPLTVTSAQKNPTAFYLCASSIGARQGMDQPQHFGDGTRLSIL.